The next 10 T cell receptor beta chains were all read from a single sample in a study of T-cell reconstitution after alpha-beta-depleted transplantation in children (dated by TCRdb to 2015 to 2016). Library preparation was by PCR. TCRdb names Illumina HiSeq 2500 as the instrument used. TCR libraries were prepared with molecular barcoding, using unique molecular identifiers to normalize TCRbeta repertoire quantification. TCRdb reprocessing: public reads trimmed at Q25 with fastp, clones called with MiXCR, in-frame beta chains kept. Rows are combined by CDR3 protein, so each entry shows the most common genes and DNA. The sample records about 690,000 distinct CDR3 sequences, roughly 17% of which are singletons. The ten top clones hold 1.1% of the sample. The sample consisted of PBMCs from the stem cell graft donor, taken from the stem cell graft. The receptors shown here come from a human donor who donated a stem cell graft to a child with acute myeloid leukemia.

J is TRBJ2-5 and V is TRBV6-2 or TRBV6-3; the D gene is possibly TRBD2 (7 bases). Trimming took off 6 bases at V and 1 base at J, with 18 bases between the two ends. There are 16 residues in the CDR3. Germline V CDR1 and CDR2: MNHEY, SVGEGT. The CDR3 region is CASSPQTGGLQETQYF. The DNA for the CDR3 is TGTGCCAGCAGCCCTCAGACGGGGGGCCTCCAAGAGACCCAGTACTTC.

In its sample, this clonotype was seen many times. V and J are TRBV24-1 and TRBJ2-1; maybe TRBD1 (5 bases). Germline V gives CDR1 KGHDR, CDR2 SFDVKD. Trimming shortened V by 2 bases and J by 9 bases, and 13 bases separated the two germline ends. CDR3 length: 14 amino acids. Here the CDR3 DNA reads TGTGCCACCAGTGATTACGTAAGGGGCGGTGAGCAGTTCTTC. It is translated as CATSDYVRGGEQFF.

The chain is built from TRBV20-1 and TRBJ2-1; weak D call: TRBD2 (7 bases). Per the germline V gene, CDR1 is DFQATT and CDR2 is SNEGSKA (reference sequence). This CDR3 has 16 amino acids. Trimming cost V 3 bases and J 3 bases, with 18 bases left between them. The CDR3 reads CSASGGGGVRYNEQFF. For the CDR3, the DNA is TGCAGTGCTAGTGGGGGAGGGGGGGTACGCTACAATGAGCAGTTCTTC.

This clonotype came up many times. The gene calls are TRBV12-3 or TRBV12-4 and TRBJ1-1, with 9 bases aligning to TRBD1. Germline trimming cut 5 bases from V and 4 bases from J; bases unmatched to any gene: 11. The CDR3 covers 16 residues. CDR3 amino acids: CASSPGTGRRGTEAFF. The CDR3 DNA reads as TGTGCCAGCAGTCCCGGGACAGGGAGAAGGGGCACTGAAGCTTTCTTT.

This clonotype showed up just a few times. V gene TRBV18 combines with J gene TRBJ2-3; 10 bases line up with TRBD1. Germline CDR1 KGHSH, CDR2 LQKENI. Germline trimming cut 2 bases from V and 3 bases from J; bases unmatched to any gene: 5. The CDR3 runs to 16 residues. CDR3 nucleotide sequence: TGTGCCAGCTCACCATCGGAGGGACAGGGGACAGATACGCAGTATTTT. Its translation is CASSPSEGQGTDTQYF. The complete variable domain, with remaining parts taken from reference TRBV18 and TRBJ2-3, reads NAGVMQNPRHLVRRRGQEARLRCSPMKGHSHVYWYRQLPEEGLKFMVYLQKENIIDESGMPKERFSAEFPKEGPSILRIQQVVRGDSAAYFCASSPSEGQGTDTQYFGPGTRLTVL.

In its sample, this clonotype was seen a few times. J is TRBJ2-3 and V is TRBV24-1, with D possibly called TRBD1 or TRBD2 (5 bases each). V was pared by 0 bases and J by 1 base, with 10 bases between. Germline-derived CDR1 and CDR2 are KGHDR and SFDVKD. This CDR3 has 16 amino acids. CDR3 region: CATSDLEGPRTDTQYF. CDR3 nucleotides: TGTGCCACCAGTGATTTGGAGGGACCCCGCACAGATACGCAGTATTTT.

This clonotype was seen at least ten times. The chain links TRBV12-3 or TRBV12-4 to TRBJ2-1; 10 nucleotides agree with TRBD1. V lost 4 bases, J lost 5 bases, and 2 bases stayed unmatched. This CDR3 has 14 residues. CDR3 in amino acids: CASSWTGGNNEQFF. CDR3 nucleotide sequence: TGTGCCAGCAGTTGGACAGGGGGTAACAATGAGCAGTTCTTC.

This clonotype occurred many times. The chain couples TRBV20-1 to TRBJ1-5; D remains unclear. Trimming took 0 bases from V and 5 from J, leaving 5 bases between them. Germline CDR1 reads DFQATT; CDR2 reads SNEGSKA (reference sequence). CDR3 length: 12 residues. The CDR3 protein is CSARDGDQPQHF. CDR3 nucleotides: TGCAGTGCTAGAGATGGGGATCAGCCCCAGCATTTT.

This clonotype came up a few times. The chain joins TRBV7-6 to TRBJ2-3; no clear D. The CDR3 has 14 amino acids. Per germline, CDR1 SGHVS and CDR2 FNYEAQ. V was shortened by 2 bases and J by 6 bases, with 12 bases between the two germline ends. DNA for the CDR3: TGTGCCAGCAGCTTAATAGACCCCTCGGATACGCAGTATTTT. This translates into CASSLIDPSDTQYF.

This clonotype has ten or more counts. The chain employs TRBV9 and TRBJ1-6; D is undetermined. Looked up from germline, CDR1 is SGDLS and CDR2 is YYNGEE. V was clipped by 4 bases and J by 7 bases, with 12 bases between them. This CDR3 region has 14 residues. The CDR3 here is CASSPQGGNSPLHF. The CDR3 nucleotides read TGTGCCAGCAGCCCCCAAGGAGGGAATTCACCCCTCCACTTT.